The present TCR beta chain was sequenced within a study of cytomegalovirus exposure and HLA in healthy donors. Study background: The 120 or so validation repertoires were produced on the same platform as the 670 or so repertoires of the first cohort. This was reported in a later analysis.

Only in-frame clones appear in the TCRdb table, and some are missing; sequencing was by immunoSEQ multiplex PCR. The table shows around 250,000 clones, with almost 90% occurring only once. Findings of the study overall: Reported results showed that the classifier diagnosed cytomegalovirus status with high specificity and sensitivity. Specificity for CMV antigens was confirmed in vitro for a few of the CMV-associated chains. The study labeled approximately 150 TCR beta chains cytomegalovirus-associated.

As regards this clone: Its matching antigen is unknown.

The length of the CDR3 is 16 residues. Trimming took 1 base from V and 5 from J, leaving 18 bases between them. In germline, CDR1 is SGHAT, CDR2 FQNNGV. The source is a woman younger than 35 in good health and CMV-seronegative. What was sequenced was PBMCs. V is TRBV11-2 and J is TRBJ2-7; D possibly corresponds to TRBD2 (7 bases). CDR3 nucleotides: TGTGCCAGCAGCTTAGTCGGGGGGCTAGATTCGAACGAGCAGTACTTC. Translation: CASSLVGGLDSNEQYF.